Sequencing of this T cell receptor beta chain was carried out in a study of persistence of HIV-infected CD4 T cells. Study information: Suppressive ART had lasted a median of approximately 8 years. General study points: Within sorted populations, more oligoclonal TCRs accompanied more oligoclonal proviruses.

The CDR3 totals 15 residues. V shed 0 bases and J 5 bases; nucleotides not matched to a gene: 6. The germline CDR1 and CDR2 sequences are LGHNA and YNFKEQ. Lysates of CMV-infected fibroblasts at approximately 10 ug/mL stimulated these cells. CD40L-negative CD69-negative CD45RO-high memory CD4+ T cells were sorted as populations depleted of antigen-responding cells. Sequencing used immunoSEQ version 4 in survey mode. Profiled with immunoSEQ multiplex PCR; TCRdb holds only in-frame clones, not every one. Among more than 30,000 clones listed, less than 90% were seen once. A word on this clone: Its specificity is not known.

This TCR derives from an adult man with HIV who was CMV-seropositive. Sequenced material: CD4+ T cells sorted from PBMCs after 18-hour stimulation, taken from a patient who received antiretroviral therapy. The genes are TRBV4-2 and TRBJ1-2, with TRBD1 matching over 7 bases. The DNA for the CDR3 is TGTGCCAGCAGCCAAGATGTAGGACAGGCGTATGGCTACACCTTC. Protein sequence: CASSQDVGQAYGYTF.